One and the same sample provided the 23 T cell receptor beta chains below, sequenced in a study of blood T cell repertoires in COVID-19 (dated by TCRdb to 2019 to 2021). Library construction relied on the immunoSEQ multiplex PCR assay. The table was pulled from immuneACCESS by TCRdb, which kept in-frame rearrangements only. Such tables lose some clones; where checked, under half of the loss comes from unresolved V genes, and the rest has no known cause. The table for this sample lists under 200,000 clones; 70% to 90% of them were counted only once. The ten largest clonotypes hold roughly 2.4% of the sample. Sequenced: peripheral blood. The origin of the receptors is a woman of 80 years or more with COVID-19, enrolled during active disease.

This chain joins TRBV10-3 and TRBJ1-2; D is perhaps TRBD1 (6 bases). Germline loops: CDR1 ENHRY, CDR2 SYGVKD. V gave up 7 bases and J gave up 6 bases, with 18 bases separating them. The CDR3 is 14 amino acids. The DNA for the CDR3 is TGTGCCATCAAAGGCGGATCAGGGGACGATGGCTACACCTTC. It codes for CAIKGGSGDDGYTF.

The chain has TRBV3-1 (or the pseudogene TRBV3-2) and TRBJ1-3; the D gene is possibly TRBD1 (5 bases). Looked up from germline, CDR1 is LGHDT and CDR2 is YNNKEL (reference sequence). The ends were cut back, 6 bases at V and 0 bases at J, with 18 bases in the middle. The CDR3 spans 17 residues. This chain's CDR3 is CASRSWAGKNSGNTIYF. CDR3 DNA sequence: TGTGCCAGCAGAAGCTGGGCAGGGAAGAACTCTGGAAACACCATATATTTT.

This chain links TRBV7-9 with TRBJ2-7; 7 nucleotides agree with TRBD1. V was pared by 1 base and J by 6 bases, with 9 bases of the junction left unmatched. The CDR3 runs 15 residues. CDR1 SEHNR and CDR2 FQNEAQ come from the germline V gene (reference sequence). As DNA, the CDR3 is TGTGCCAGCAGCTTAGGAACAGGGGCCCTTGGCGAGCAGTACTTC. The encoded protein is CASSLGTGALGEQYF.

The chain uses TRBV20-1 and TRBJ1-3; D gene uncertain. The V end lost 6 bases, the J end lost 5 bases, and 8 bases lay between the germline ends. CDR1 DFQATT and CDR2 SNEGSKA come from the germline V gene (reference sequence). This CDR3 is built from 11 residues. This chain's CDR3 is CSALGRNTIYF. Here the CDR3 DNA reads TGCAGTGCCCTTGGCCGAAACACCATATATTTT.

CDR3 DNA: TGTGCCAGCAGCCCGCCCGGGGGGGCCAACGTCCTGACTTTC. Its protein product is CASSPPGGANVLTF. V gene TRBV7-3 combines with J gene TRBJ2-6; D remains unclear. This CDR3 contains 14 residues. The germline V and J ends were trimmed by 5 bases and 4 bases, with 9 bases remaining between them. The V gene's germline CDR1 is SGHTA and CDR2 FQGTGA.

V gene TRBV7-9 combines with J gene TRBJ1-2; D perhaps matches TRBD1 (5 bases). The ends were cut back, 1 base at V and 5 bases at J, with 11 bases in the middle. The CDR3 has 14 amino acids. Germline values: CDR1 SEHNR, CDR2 FQNEAQ (reference sequence). The CDR3 loop is CASSLEAREYGYTF. The DNA of the CDR3 is TGTGCCAGCAGCTTAGAGGCCAGGGAATATGGCTACACCTTC.

This chain links TRBV2 with TRBJ2-5; D ambiguous. V shed 4 bases and J shed 3 bases, with 3 bases lying between them. Germline values: CDR1 SNHLY, CDR2 FYNNEI. CDR3 length equals 11 residues. The CDR3 bases are TGTGCCAGCAGTGCCGAAGAGACCCAGTACTTC. Translation gives CASSAEETQYF.

The gene calls are TRBV7-3 and TRBJ2-1; 16 bases align to TRBD2. Per germline, CDR1 SGHTA and CDR2 FQGTGA. CDR3 size: 19 residues. J lost 5 bases, V lost 6 bases, and 13 bases had no gene match. The CDR3 reads CASRSAPGLAGGPHNEQFF. The CDR3 bases are TGTGCCAGCAGGTCAGCCCCGGGACTAGCGGGAGGGCCGCACAATGAGCAGTTCTTC. Using reference TRBV7-3 and TRBJ2-1 for the parts outside the CDR3, the full variable domain is GAGVSQTPSNKVTEKGKYVELRCDPISGHTALYWYRQSLGQGPEFLIYFQGTGAADDSGLPNDRFFAVRPEGSVSTLKIQRTERGDSAVYLCASRSAPGLAGGPHNEQFFGPGTRLTVL.

This clone occurred once. The J gene is TRBJ2-1, the V gene TRBV6-2 or TRBV6-3; no clear D. The CDR3 runs 13 residues. The germline V gene encodes CDR1 MNHEY and CDR2 SVGEGT. V was trimmed by 4 bases and J by 4 bases, leaving 8 bases between them. The CDR3, as DNA: TGTGCCAGCAGTTCTAGGCAGTACAATGAGCAGTTCTTC. Its translation is CASSSRQYNEQFF.

V is TRBV7-2 and J is TRBJ1-1; no clear D gene. The germline gives CDR1 SGHTA, CDR2 FQGNSA. V lost 5 bases and J lost 8, with 15 bases in between. The CDR3 runs 13 residues. The CDR3 nucleotides are TGTGCCAGCAGCAACCCGGGATCCAGGGAAGCTTTCTTT. It codes for CASSNPGSREAFF.

The chain combines TRBV6-5 with TRBJ1-1, with D unclear. The CDR3 has 14 amino acids. CDR1 is MNHEY, CDR2 SVGAGI, per germline. Trimming pared 7 bases from V and 1 base from J, leaving 13 bases between. CDR3 coding DNA: TGTGCCAGCAATACGGGGATGGAGAACACTGAAGCTTTCTTT. It specifies CASNTGMENTEAFF.

The rearrangement joins TRBV5-6 to TRBJ1-4; no clear D gene. Germline V CDR1 and CDR2: SGHDT, YYEEEE. V was cut by 3 bases and J by 10 bases, with 13 bases left in between. The CDR3 sequence is 13 residues long. CDR3 sequence (DNA): TGTGCCAGCAGCTCCCACCGGGGTTTAAAACTGTTTTTT. Encoded protein: CASSSHRGLKLFF.

The chain links TRBV5-6 to TRBJ1-2; D is unclear. The germline V gene encodes CDR1 SGHDT and CDR2 YYEEEE. With 0 bases removed from V and 0 bases from J, the gap between germline ends came to 6 bases. The CDR3 is 14 residues long. This CDR3 reads CASSLDQANYGYTF. The CDR3, as DNA: TGTGCCAGCAGCTTGGACCAGGCTAACTATGGCTACACCTTC.

V is TRBV6-5 and J is TRBJ1-5; 8 bases fit TRBD1. The CDR3 contains 13 residues. V gave up 10 bases and J gave up 0 bases; unmatched junction bases: 2. Germline CDR1 reads MNHEY; CDR2 reads SVGAGI. Here the CDR3 reads CATDRGSNQPQHF. CDR3 DNA: TGTGCCACCGACAGGGGTAGCAATCAGCCCCAGCATTTT.

The chain couples TRBV19 to TRBJ1-6, with 9 bases identical to TRBD1. The J segment lost 7 bases and the V segment lost 6 bases, leaving 7 bases of the junction unmatched. The length of the CDR3 is 15 residues. Germline CDR1 LNHDA, CDR2 SQIVND (reference sequence). The chain's CDR3 is CASRKGQGNNSPLHF. The CDR3 region has the DNA TGTGCCAGTAGGAAGGGACAGGGCAACAATTCACCCCTCCACTTT.

The chain links TRBV7-9 to TRBJ2-3; 7 bases agree with TRBD2. The CDR3 has 15 residues. Trimming at V came to 4 bases and at J to 4 bases, leaving 8 bases not matched to a gene. Germline lookup yields CDR1 SEHNR and CDR2 FQNEAQ (reference sequence). CDR3 amino acids: CASSSQAGIADTQYF. CDR3 DNA sequence: TGTGCCAGCAGCTCCCAAGCGGGAATCGCAGATACGCAGTATTTT.

The chain has TRBV27 and TRBJ1-1, with TRBD1 as a possible D gene (6 bases). This CDR3 spans 16 amino acids. Germline V lookup: CDR1 MNHEY, CDR2 SMNVEV (reference sequence). Trimming left V 6 bases short and J 0 bases short, with 17 bases between. The chain's CDR3 is CASSVTPGALNTEAFF. The CDR3 DNA reads as TGTGCCAGCAGCGTGACCCCAGGGGCCCTGAACACTGAAGCTTTCTTT.

The chain has TRBV6-5 and TRBJ2-1, with 10 bases aligning to TRBD2. The CDR3 spans 15 residues. The germline CDR1 and CDR2 sequences are MNHEY and SVGAGI. With 7 bases clipped from V and 7 bases from J, the junction kept 10 bases outside the gene matches. This CDR3 is CASKVLAGEVNEQFF. CDR3 sequence (DNA): TGTGCCAGCAAGGTTCTAGCGGGAGAGGTTAATGAGCAGTTCTTC.

This clone was seen more than once but under ten times. The chain's CDR3 is CASSGDRVAGQPQHF. The DNA of the CDR3 is TGTGCCAGCTCAGGCGACCGGGTGGCGGGGCAGCCCCAGCATTTT. The V call is TRBV18, the J call TRBJ1-5; D unclear. Germline CDR1 and CDR2: KGHSH and LQKENI. The CDR3 spans 15 residues. V shed 5 bases and J shed 7 bases, with 18 bases lying between them. The full variable domain, its missing parts supplied by reference TRBV18 and TRBJ1-5, is NAGVMQNPRHLVRRRGQEARLRCSPMKGHSHVYWYRQLPEEGLKFMVYLQKENIIDESGMPKERFSAEFPKEGPSILRIQQVVRGDSAAYFCASSGDRVAGQPQHFGDGTRLSIL.

The J gene is TRBJ1-6, the V gene TRBV20-1; 9 bases fit TRBD1. J gave up 10 bases and V 3 bases, and 16 bases lay outside the gene matches. From germline, CDR1 is DFQATT and CDR2 SNEGSKA (reference sequence). The length of the CDR3 is 17 residues. The CDR3 DNA reads TGCAGTGCTAGTATAGTCCGAGGGACAGGGCACGAATCACCCCTCCACTTT. Amino acids: CSASIVRGTGHESPLHF.

In its sample, this clone was seen once. The chain is built from TRBV7-2 and TRBJ1-3; the D is unclear. The germline V gene has CDR1 SGHTA and CDR2 FQGNSA. This CDR3 spans 16 amino acids. V lost 0 bases and J lost 0, with 9 bases in between. The CDR3 DNA reads as TGTGCCAGCAGCTTAGCGTCCGGAGGCTCTGGAAACACCATATATTTT. It is translated as CASSLASGGSGNTIYF.

The chain carries TRBV2 and TRBJ1-4; maybe TRBD1 (5 bases). The CDR3 has 16 residues. Germline-derived CDR1 and CDR2 are SNHLY and FYNNEI. The germline V and J ends were trimmed by 1 base and 6 bases, with 15 bases remaining between them. This chain's CDR3 is CASSEGQGGPYEKLFF. The CDR3 nucleotides are TGTGCCAGCAGTGAAGGGCAGGGAGGGCCGTATGAAAAACTGTTTTTT.

The gene calls are TRBV19 and TRBJ2-7; 7 bases map to TRBD2. CDR1 and CDR2 (germline): LNHDA, SQIVND (reference sequence). The CDR3 is made up of 16 amino acids. Trimming took 6 bases from V and 1 from J; bases not matched to a gene: 12. In DNA form, the CDR3 reads TGTGCCAGTAGCCCCCATCTTCCGGGAGGATCCTACGAGCAGTACTTC. Its protein is CASSPHLPGGSYEQYF. Variable domain in full (rest from reference TRBV19 and TRBJ2-7): DGGITQSPKYLFRKEGQNVTLSCEQNLNHDAMYWYRQDPGQGLRLIYYSQIVNDFQKGDIAEGYSVSREKKESFPLTVTSAQKNPTAFYLCASSPHLPGGSYEQYFGPGTRLTVT.